The entry below gives a single TCR beta chain sequence along with its context. This record comes from a study of blood T cell repertoires in COVID-19. Study information: The United States, Italy and Spain were the sources of the acute and convalescent COVID-19 samples. In each case, the material was cDNA or gDNA derived from T cells, B-cell-depleted T cells, or PBMCs.

V was pared by 3 bases and J by 9 bases, with 15 bases between. Germline values: CDR1 MNHNY, CDR2 SVGAGI (reference sequence). The CDR3 contains 14 residues. Study processing details: Scientists estimated how many nucleated cells there were by amplifying reference gene primers. TCRdb's copy holds only in-frame clones and misses some; the assay was immunoSEQ multiplex PCR. That table is the source of V, J and clone size, and D and trimming were worked out from the DNA. The sample carries some 100,000 clones, around 89% recorded once. The TCR originated in a woman of 80 years or more with active COVID-19. The material sequenced was peripheral blood. The gene calls are TRBV6-6 and TRBJ2-1; D not resolved. CDR3 protein: CASSYPGKIGEQFF. The CDR3 bases are TGTGCCAGCAGTTATCCCGGTAAGATCGGTGAGCAGTTCTTC.